This T cell receptor (beta chain) was observed in a study of T cells in Graves' hyperthyroidism and ophthalmopathy. Study background: Prior to any treatment, at the point of initial diagnosis, peripheral blood was collected. Overall study findings and caveats: A model of 13 V-J features distinguished ophthalmopathy from stable hyperthyroidism.

What was amplified from RNA transcripts were TCR beta CDR3 regions. The HTBI primer set served for first-round RT-PCR of the TCR CDR3. MiXCR, applied by TCRdb to the multiplex PCR reads, yields one record per CDR3 protein. The sample has 300,000 to 400,000 distinct CDR3 sequences, about 14% seen once. In its sample, this clonotype was seen a few times. Its antigen remains unidentified. Ophthalmopathy patients had Clinical Activity Score at least 3, NOSPECS grade at least 4, duration under 3 months. Reasons for excluding patients were uncontrolled infection, other autoimmune disease, pregnancy or lactation. CDR3 length: 13 amino acids. Germline V gene lookup returns CDR1 MGHRA and CDR2 YSYEKL. V shed 0 bases and J 12 bases; nucleotides not matched to a gene: 5.

V gene TRBV4-1 combines with J gene TRBJ2-1; 7 positions agree with TRBD2. Sequencing was carried out using blood. The TCR comes from a woman in her twenties or thirties with Graves' ophthalmopathy. The chain's CDR3 is CASSQERDYWQFF. CDR3 coding DNA: TGCGCCAGCAGCCAAGAAAGGGACTATTGGCAGTTCTTC.